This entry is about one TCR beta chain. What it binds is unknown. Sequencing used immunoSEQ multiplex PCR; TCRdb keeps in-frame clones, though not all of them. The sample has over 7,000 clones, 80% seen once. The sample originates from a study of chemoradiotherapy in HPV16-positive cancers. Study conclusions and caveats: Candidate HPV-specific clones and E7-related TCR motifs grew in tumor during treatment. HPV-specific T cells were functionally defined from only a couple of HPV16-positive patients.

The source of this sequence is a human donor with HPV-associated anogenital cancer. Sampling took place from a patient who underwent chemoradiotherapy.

In nucleotides, the CDR3 is TGTGCCAGCAGCCAGATAGCGGGGCGGGGCTCCTACGAGCAGTACTTC. Amino acids: CASSQIAGRGSYEQYF. The chain couples TRBV27 to TRBJ2-7; 8 nucleotides agree with TRBD2. Germline V CDR1 and CDR2: MNHEY, SMNVEV (reference sequence). J lost 0 bases, V lost 6 bases, and 10 bases had no gene match. The CDR3 covers 16 residues.